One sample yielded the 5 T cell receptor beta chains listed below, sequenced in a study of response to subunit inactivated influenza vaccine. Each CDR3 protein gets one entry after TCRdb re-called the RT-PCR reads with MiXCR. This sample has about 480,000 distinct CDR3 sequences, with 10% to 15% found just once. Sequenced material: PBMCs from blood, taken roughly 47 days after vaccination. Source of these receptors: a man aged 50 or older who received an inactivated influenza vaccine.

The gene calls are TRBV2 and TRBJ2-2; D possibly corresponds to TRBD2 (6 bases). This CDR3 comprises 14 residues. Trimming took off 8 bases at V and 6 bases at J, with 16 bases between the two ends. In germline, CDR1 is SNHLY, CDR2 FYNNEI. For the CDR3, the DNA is TGTGCCAGCGACGGGGGTCAGGCAGCCGGGGAGCTGTTTTTT. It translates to CASDGGQAAGELFF.

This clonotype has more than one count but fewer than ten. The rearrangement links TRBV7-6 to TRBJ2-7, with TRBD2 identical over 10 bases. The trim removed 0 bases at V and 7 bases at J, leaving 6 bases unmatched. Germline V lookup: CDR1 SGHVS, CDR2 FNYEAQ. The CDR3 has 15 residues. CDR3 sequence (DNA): TGTGCCAGCAGCTTAGCGACTAGCGGGCTGGGGGAGCAGTACTTC. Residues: CASSLATSGLGEQYF.

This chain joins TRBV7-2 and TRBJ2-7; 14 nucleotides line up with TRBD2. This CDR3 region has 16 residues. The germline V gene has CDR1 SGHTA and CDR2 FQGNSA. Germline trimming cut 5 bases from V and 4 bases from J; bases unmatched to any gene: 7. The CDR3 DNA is TGTGCCAGCAGCCCGGGGACTAGCGGGAGCGGTTACGAGCAGTACTTC. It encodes CASSPGTSGSGYEQYF.

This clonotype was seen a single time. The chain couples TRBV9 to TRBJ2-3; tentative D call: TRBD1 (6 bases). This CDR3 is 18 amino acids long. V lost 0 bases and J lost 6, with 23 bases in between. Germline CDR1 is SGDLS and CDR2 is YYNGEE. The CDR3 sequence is CASSVEQPTNHRADTQYF. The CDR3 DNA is TGTGCCAGCAGCGTAGAACAGCCAACGAACCACAGGGCGGATACGCAGTATTTT.

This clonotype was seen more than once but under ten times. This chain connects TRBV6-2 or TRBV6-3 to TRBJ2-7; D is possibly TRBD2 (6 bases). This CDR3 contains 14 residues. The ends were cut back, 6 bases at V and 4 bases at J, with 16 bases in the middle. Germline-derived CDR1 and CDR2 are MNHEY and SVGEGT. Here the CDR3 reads CASSVGFGGYEQYF. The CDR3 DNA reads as TGTGCCAGCAGCGTGGGGTTCGGAGGGTACGAGCAGTACTTC.